The present TCR beta chain was sequenced within a study of regulatory T cells in long-lasting Graves disease (dated by TCRdb to the early 2020s). Broadly, across the study: In the newly diagnosed Graves' disease group, patients had been taking antithyroid drugs for less than 3 months. The study took place in China and was registered as a clinical trial. A total of around 35 samples underwent TCR sequencing, from around 13 patients with persistent Graves' disease and 20 or so patients with newly diagnosed Graves' disease. This study used TCR sequencing and RNA sequencing of peripheral blood to compare persistent Graves' disease patients against newly diagnosed Graves' disease patients.

Results and caveats for the whole study, not just this receptor: Persistent disease showed preferential use of TRBV28, TRBJ1-2 and TRBJ2-5, whereas newly diagnosed disease favored TRBV20-1 and TRBJ2-1. Peripheral blood alone was examined, since thyroid tissue, which constituted the primary lesion, could not be accessed. Only the TCR beta chain was sequenced and analyzed. As a limitation, the authors acknowledged that the small sample size may reduce accuracy. Compared with newly diagnosed patients, persistent Graves' disease patients had lower TCR Shannon entropy and fewer highly expanded clones, which suggests clonal expansion. More public clonotypes were shared among persistent patients (over 2,500) than among newly diagnosed patients (roughly 1,000).

The time point label on this specimen signifies: newly diagnosed GD, antithyroid drugs for less than 3 months. For both TCR sequencing and RNA sequencing, RNA was extracted from PBMCs in TRIzol. The diagnosis of Graves' disease was made according to American Thyroid Association guidelines. The patients came from an endocrinology department in Xi'an, China. Each patient gave about 9.1 milliliters of peripheral blood, collected in an EDTA anticoagulant tube. Ficoll Paque Plus density gradient separation was used to isolate PBMCs, and no further T cell sorting was performed. An Agilent 2100 Bioanalyzer and agarose gel were used to check RNA quality, while a NanoDrop 2000 measured RNA concentration. Of note for this clonotype: Its recognized antigen is unknown. A single base separates this from a much larger clone, so it may be a read error.

Trimming costs V 7 bases and J 9 bases, and their ends lie 18 bases apart. Including cysteine and phenylalanine, the CDR3 has 13 amino acids. The entry retains the CDR3 DNA only, 39 bases that are in frame from base 1. CDR1 and CDR2 are drawn from the germline V gene: MDHEN, SYDVKM. Preparation of the library involved multiplex PCR. Instrument used: Illumina HiSeq 4000. TCR beta libraries were built with iRepertoire HTBI primers and Arm-PCR amplification of CDR3 regions. Before sequencing, the PCR products went through gel purification. In the paper's pipeline: A total of roughly 65 TRBV and approximately 15 TRBJ segments were identified across samples and were used for gene usage analysis of CDR3 amino acid clonotypes. COPE and FqMerger were used to merge the filtered high-quality paired reads into contigs. Contigs were aligned with BLAST to IMGT TRBV, TRBD and TRBJ reference genes, and CDR3 was defined per IMGT. Any clonotype with a frequency above 0.1% was classified as a highly expanded clone. Shannon entropy was used to measure repertoire diversity, and the Gini coefficient was used to measure V-J evenness. A clonotype found in more than one individual was treated as public. In TCRdb, the public reads were trimmed at Q25 with fastp and aligned with MiXCR, with productive beta chains retained. Rows are combined by CDR3 protein, so each entry shows the most common genes and DNA. For this entry, the V and J calls and clone size follow TCRdb and not the study's own pipeline. The sample records more than 450,000 distinct CDR3 sequences, about 17% of which are singletons. Of the sample, 9% to 15% is held by the ten largest clones.

These data were also filed under a second study, of T cells in Graves' hyperthyroidism and ophthalmopathy. Looking at the second paper: Graves' hyperthyroidism was defined as stable when no progression to ophthalmopathy occurred over 18 months of follow-up. Hyperthyroidism patients were newly diagnosed, with disease duration under 2 months, and aged 18 to 65 years. Patients with uncontrolled infections, other autoimmune diseases, pregnancy or lactation were excluded. Clinical symptoms, serum thyroxine and TRAb, thyroid ultrasound, and orbital computed tomography formed the basis for the diagnoses. A first-round RT-PCR of the TCR CDR3 used the HTBI primer set with the Qiagen OneStep RT-PCR kit. Blood samples also contained most of the expanded thyroid clonotypes (frequency above 0.001), which suggests that blood repertoires may reflect thyroid immune responses. In cross-validation, a model built on a 13 V-J signature told ophthalmopathy apart from stable hyperthyroidism with under 90% sensitivity and about 81% specificity, and in testing the same model reached 80%/75%. In validation, the model predicted progression to ophthalmopathy with about 71% sensitivity and roughly 75% specificity, a median of 6.5 months before onset. To identify TCR V-J signatures that set the groups apart, the researchers used a discovery cohort of about a hundred patients, made up of 40 to 45 with Graves' ophthalmopathy and about 60 with stable Graves' hyperthyroidism. An independent validation cohort of around 19 hyperthyroidism patients and 15 or so patients who later progressed to ophthalmopathy tested prospective prediction of ophthalmopathy. The roughly 91 discovery patients were randomly divided into training and test sets at a 7:3 ratio. Thyroid tissue and blood T-cell repertoires from about 6 Graves' hyperthyroidism patients were also compared in the study. After sampling, hyperthyroidism patients received methimazole starting at 30 mg daily, and ophthalmopathy patients received high-dose intravenous methylprednisolone. Libraries were constructed in a second round of multiplex PCR, after which size selection and purification were carried out. Sequencing of the libraries was done on an Illumina HiSeq2000 using paired-end 100 bp reads. SOAPnuke was used to process the raw data, throwing out any read that contained adapters or uncalled bases, had a mean Phred below 15, or lacked an exact constant-primer or identifier match. COPE v1.2.5 was used to merge high-quality paired reads, and clonotypes were defined as unique nucleotide sequences. Clonotypes were aligned to IMGT TRBV, TRBD and TRBJ reference segments using MiTCR v1.1. The analysis included only V-J combinations with a frequency above 0.0001, which together covered about 99% of the repertoires. A TCS score was defined as the ratio between F50 (clonal expansion) and ExV (chaos), using BLOSUM62-based TCRdist between CDR3 peptides within each V-J. Welch's t-statistics and random forest reduced 500 to 650 V-J features to under 15, which were used in a naive Bayes classifier (R e1071). No statistical method was used to fix the sample size in advance, and group allocation was not hidden from the investigators. The paper reports TCR Vbeta CDR3 sequencing of roughly 140 peripheral blood samples: around 45 ophthalmopathy, some 80 hyperthyroidism and around 17 progressor patients.

The sample was peripheral blood mononuclear cells (PBMCs), taken at new diagnosis, from a patient treated with antithyroid drugs. This TCR was recovered from a man aged 35 to 55 with Graves disease. Donor details come from another sample of the same person, matched by shared clones. Here the chain combines TRBV28 and TRBJ2-5; TRBD2 could be the D gene, as 6 bases match. The sequenced DNA: TGTGCCAGCACCAACGCTGGAGGGGAGGCCCAGTACTTC. It encodes CASTNAGGEAQYF. The entire variable domain, with the stretches around the CDR3 drawn from the reference TRBV28 and TRBJ2-5 proteins, is DVKVTQSSRYLVKRTGEKVFLECVQDMDHENMFWYRQDPGLGLRLIYFSYDVKMKEKGDIPEGYSVSREKKERFSLILESASTNQTSMYLCASTNAGGEAQYFGPGTRLLVL.